This is a list of T cell receptor beta chains from one sample in a study of blood T cells in healthy people across ages. MiXCR, run by TCRdb on the 5' RACE reads, gives a single entry per CDR3 protein. The sample has approximately 780,000 distinct CDR3 sequences; about a quarter are singletons. The data also belong to a second study, concerning T cells of mothers and their children.

Sequencing used blood. Source of these receptors: a boy between 10 and 17 years old in good health. CDR3s include the opening cysteine and the closing phenylalanine or tryptophan. The D gene is left open where the match is weak. Expanded clones get a size class; other rows say once, few or many, or leave the size out.

abundance	v_gene	j_gene	d_gene	CDR3nt	CDR3aa
many	TRBV3-1	TRBJ2-1	TRBD2	TGTGCCAGCAGCCACGGACTAGCCAATGAGCAGTTCTTC	CASSHGLANEQFF
once	TRBV2	TRBJ2-4	-	TGTGCCACGACCCGGGACATGGGGGCCAAAAACATTCAGTACTTC	CATTRDMGAKNIQYF
few	TRBV5-5	TRBJ2-7	-	TGTGCCAGCAGCTTGAACCCGTACTACGAGCAGTACTTC	CASSLNPYYEQYF
few	TRBV7-9	TRBJ2-7	TRBD1	TGTGCCAGCACCCCGACAGGGTCGTCCTACGAGCAGTACTTC	CASTPTGSSYEQYF
-	TRBV6-1	TRBJ2-7	TRBD1	TGTGCCAGCAGTGGGACGGGACAGGGGGCCGAGCAGTACTTC	CASSGTGQGAEQYF
few	TRBV28	TRBJ1-4	-	TGTGCCAGCAGTTTGCCCTCGGGACTGCCGAATGAAAAACTGTTTTTT	CASSLPSGLPNEKLFF
many	TRBV28	TRBJ1-3	-	TGTGCCAGCAGGAGACTTGCCGGAAACACCATATATTTT	CASRRLAGNTIYF
-	TRBV7-9	TRBJ1-2	-	TGTGCCAGCAGCTTAGAGGGACGCTCTAACTGTGGCTACACCTTC	CASSLEGRSNCGYTF
few	TRBV15	TRBJ1-6	-	TGTGCCACCAGCAGAGATCCCCTAAATTCACCCCTCCACTTT	CATSRDPLNSPLHF
-	TRBV11-2	TRBJ1-1	-	TGTGCCAGCAGCCTAGAATTGGGGGAGACTGAAGCTTTCTTT	CASSLELGETEAFF
-	TRBV3-1	TRBJ2-5	-	TGTGCCAGCAGCCAGTTAGGGAGGAAGTTCTTC	CASSQLGRKFF
few	TRBV27	TRBJ2-7	-	TGTGCCAGCAGTTTCTTAGGGGCCTCGGGACACGAGCAGTACTTC	CASSFLGASGHEQYF
-	TRBV5-5	TRBJ1-2	TRBD1	TGTGCCAGCAGCTTACAGGGGGCTCTCGATATCTATGGCTACACCTTC	CASSLQGALDIYGYTF
few	TRBV4-2	TRBJ2-1	-	TGTGCCAGCAGCCAAGTGCGAGGCTCCTACAATGAGCAGTTCTTC	CASSQVRGSYNEQFF
-	TRBV6-1	TRBJ2-1	TRBD2	TGTGCCAGCAGCGCGACGGGGACTAGCGGCTACAATGAGCAGTTCTTC	CASSATGTSGYNEQFF
few	TRBV7-2	TRBJ1-5	TRBD1	TGTGCCAGCAGCCCCGGACAGGGAATAAGACAGCCCCAGCATTTT	CASSPGQGIRQPQHF
-	TRBV29-1	TRBJ2-7	TRBD1	TGCAGCGCAACAGGGGGCTCCCTCTACGAGCAGTACTTC	CSATGGSLYEQYF
few	TRBV10-3	TRBJ1-2	TRBD1	TGTGCCATCAGTGGGACAGGTTCGAACTATGGCTACACCTTC	CAISGTGSNYGYTF
few	TRBV7-3	TRBJ2-3	TRBD2	TGTGCCAGCAGCTCACGGGGGGTGGCAGATACGCAGTATTTT	CASSSRGVADTQYF
-	TRBV29-1	TRBJ2-7	-	TGCAGCGTAGGAGGGCTAGACTGGCAGTACTTC	CSVGGLDWQYF
once	TRBV6-5	TRBJ2-7	TRBD1	TGTGCCAGCAGCAACAGGGGACACGAGCAGTACTTC	CASSNRGHEQYF
few	TRBV4-1	TRBJ2-7	-	TGCGCCAGCAGCAGGGGGGAGGGAATTTACGAGCAGTACTTC	CASSRGEGIYEQYF
-	TRBV12-3/TRBV12-4	TRBJ1-2	TRBD1	TGTGCCAGCAGGCAGGGGGGGGCCTATGGCTACACCTTC	CASRQGGAYGYTF
-	TRBV5-1	TRBJ2-2	-	TGCGCCAGCAGCCATGACTATAACACCGGGGAGCTGTTTTTT	CASSHDYNTGELFF
-	TRBV15	TRBJ2-1	TRBD1	TGTGCCACCAGCAGACTTACAGGGGTCTCTGCTAATGAGCAGTTCTTC	CATSRLTGVSANEQFF
few	TRBV20-1	TRBJ2-5	TRBD2	TGCAGTGCTATCCTAGCGGGGGACCAAGAGACCCAGTACTTC	CSAILAGDQETQYF
few	TRBV29-1	TRBJ2-7	TRBD1	TGCAGCGTTGAACTAGGGGGCTTAAGAGAGCAGTACTTC	CSVELGGLREQYF
few	TRBV20-1	TRBJ1-6	TRBD1	TGCAGTGCTAGAGGTACAGGGGCTTCACCCCTCCACTTT	CSARGTGASPLHF
-	TRBV5-1	TRBJ2-7	TRBD2	TGCGCCAGCAGCTTGATCCGGGGGGCCTACGAGCAGTACTTC	CASSLIRGAYEQYF
-	TRBV5-1	TRBJ1-1	-	TGCGCCAGCAGCTTGCAACCGGCGAATACTGAAGCTTTCTTT	CASSLQPANTEAFF
-	TRBV20-1	TRBJ2-7	TRBD1	TGCAGTGCTTACACGGACAGGGGGTTCTACGAGCAGTACTTC	CSAYTDRGFYEQYF
-	TRBV4-1	TRBJ2-1	-	TGCGCCAGCAGCCCAAAGCGGCCCTCCTACAATGAGCAGTTCTTC	CASSPKRPSYNEQFF